This record looks at one T cell receptor beta chain sequence and its context. How the authors handled the data: It was from reference gene primer amplification that nucleated cell counts were estimated. The data were produced by immunoSEQ multiplex PCR, yet TCRdb's version contains in-frame clones alone and is incomplete. That table gives V, J and clone size, and the DNA gave D and trimming. Altogether 150,000 to 200,000 clones are present, about nine tenths being singletons, with the ten largest covering approximately 2.1%. The CDR3 runs to 17 residues. Trimming removed 6 bases at V and 2 bases at J, with 21 bases between. Germline V CDR1 and CDR2: SNHLY, FYNNEI. This record belongs to a study of blood T cell repertoires in COVID-19. The overall study: The origin of the acute and convalescent COVID-19 samples was the United States, Italy and Spain. PBMCs, B-cell-depleted T cells, or T cells were the source of the cDNA or gDNA that made up the material.

The V and J genes are TRBV2 and TRBJ2-3, with D perhaps matching TRBD1 (5 bases). The sequencing sample was made of peripheral blood. The TCR comes from a man aged 65 to 85 with active or convalescent COVID-19. The CDR3 sequence is CASSSTGELEATDTQYF. In DNA form, the CDR3 reads TGTGCCAGCAGCAGCACAGGAGAACTTGAGGCCACAGATACGCAGTATTTT.